Listed here is a single T cell receptor (beta chain). The antigen is undetermined. The record originates from a study of T cell responses to AZD1222 COVID-19 vaccine. Broader study findings: After the peak T cell response, and only then, were repertoires sampled.

Clones were read by immunoSEQ multiplex PCR, and TCRdb kept only the in-frame ones, dropping some. The sample holds under 200,000 clones, about 89% seen once. Germline lookup yields CDR1 LNHNV and CDR2 YYDKDF (reference sequence). V was pared by 5 bases and J by 2 bases, with 15 bases between. The CDR3 is 15 amino acids. The TCR sequence derives from an adult in good health. The rearrangement links TRBV15 to TRBJ1-2, with D possibly TRBD1 on 5 matching bases. The specimen was peripheral blood, collected on day 0 of AZD1222 vaccination. For the CDR3, the DNA is TGTGCCACCAGCGGGGGACTTGGGGCCAACTATGGCTACACCTTC. Amino acids: CATSGGLGANYGYTF.